This TCR beta chain derives from a study of T cell repertoires in cytomegalovirus infection. Study at large: Both a matching HLA type and CMV infection were indicated by public TCR beta signatures. Study-wide results and limits: Accumulated public TCR beta family frequency recognized individuals carrying CMV together with the relevant HLA. HLA-C-restricted CMV clonotypes gave the most frequent clonotype in two of eight donors.

Germline loops: CDR1 LNHDA, CDR2 SQIVND (reference sequence). The CDR3 totals 14 residues. Trimming stripped 1 base from V and 3 bases from J, with 7 bases between. For this clonotype: What it binds is unknown.

A single record per CDR3 protein comes from TCRdb applying MiXCR to the reads. The profile covers approximately 500,000 distinct CDR3 sequences, with 16% appearing a single time and about 24% taken by the ten largest. The sequence derives from a human donor in good health (CMV status not recorded). Some clones in this sample may be carry-over from other donors' samples. The sample taken for sequencing was CD8+ T cells from PBMCs. This sequence joins TRBV19 and TRBJ2-1; TRBD2 might be the D (6 bases). The CDR3 DNA reads as TGTGCCAGTAGTATAGCGGGGGACTACAATGAGCAGTTCTTC. Translating gives CASSIAGDYNEQFF. Variable domain in full (rest from reference TRBV19 and TRBJ2-1): DGGITQSPKYLFRKEGQNVTLSCEQNLNHDAMYWYRQDPGQGLRLIYYSQIVNDFQKGDIAEGYSVSREKKESFPLTVTSAQKNPTAFYLCASSIAGDYNEQFFGPGTRLTVL.